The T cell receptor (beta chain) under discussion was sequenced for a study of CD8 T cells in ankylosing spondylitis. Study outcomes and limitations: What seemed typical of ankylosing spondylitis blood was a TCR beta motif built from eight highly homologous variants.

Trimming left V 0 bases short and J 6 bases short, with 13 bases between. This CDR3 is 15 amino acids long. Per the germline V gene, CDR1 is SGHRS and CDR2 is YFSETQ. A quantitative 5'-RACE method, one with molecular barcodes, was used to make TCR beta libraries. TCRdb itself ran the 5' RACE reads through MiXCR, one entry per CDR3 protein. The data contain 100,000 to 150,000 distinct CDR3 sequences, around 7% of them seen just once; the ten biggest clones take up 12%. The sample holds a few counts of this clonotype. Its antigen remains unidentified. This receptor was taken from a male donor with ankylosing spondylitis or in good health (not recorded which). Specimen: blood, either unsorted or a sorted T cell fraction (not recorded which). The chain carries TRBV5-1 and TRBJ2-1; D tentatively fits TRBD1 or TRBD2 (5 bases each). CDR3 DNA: TGCGCCAGCAGCTTGGAGAACAGGAGGTCCAATGAGCAGTTCTTC. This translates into CASSLENRRSNEQFF.